These 18 T cell receptor beta chains originate from one sample sequenced in a study of beta chain features in type 1 diabetes. Investigators reverse transcribed all isolated RNA, so they sequenced expressed TCRB transcripts. Some clones are missing from TCRdb's copy, which holds only in-frame ones; the method was immunoSEQ multiplex PCR. The sample contains more than 150,000 clones, 8.5% to 14% of which appear only once. Material for sequencing was central memory CD4+ T cells from blood. Receptors were obtained from a man aged 18-30 years in good health.

This chain links TRBV7-2 with TRBJ2-7; D unclear. Trimming shortened V by 5 bases and J by 3 bases, and 11 bases separated the two germline ends. The V gene's germline CDR1 is SGHTA and CDR2 FQGNSA. There are 13 residues in the CDR3. CDR3 DNA: TGTGCCAGCAGCCAAGAGATGGGCTACGAGCAGTACTTC. Translation gives CASSQEMGYEQYF.

This clone was observed a handful of times. The chain combines TRBV4-2 with TRBJ2-7; 11 bases line up with TRBD2. V lost 3 bases and J lost 2; bases outside the gene matches: 6. The germline V gene has CDR1 LGHNA and CDR2 YNFKEQ. CDR3 size: 16 residues. The CDR3, as DNA: TGTGCCAGCAGCCAGTCTAGCGGGGGGACACCCTACGAGCAGTACTTC. Protein: CASSQSSGGTPYEQYF.

This clone was seen only a few times. This sequence joins TRBV5-1 and TRBJ2-1, with 9 nucleotides matching TRBD1. CDR1 is SGHRS and CDR2 is YFSETQ in the germline V gene. CDR3 length: 15 amino acids. V shed 2 bases and J 4 bases; nucleotides not matched to a gene: 4. The DNA of the CDR3 is TGCGCCAGCAGCTTAGGGACAGGGACATACAATGAGCAGTTCTTC. Its protein is CASSLGTGTYNEQFF.

This clone was found a few times. V and J are TRBV5-6 and TRBJ1-2; D is unresolved. Germline CDR1 SGHDT, CDR2 YYEEEE. The CDR3 totals 14 residues. The V gene lost 7 bases and the J gene lost 4 bases, with 17 bases spanning the gap. CDR3 amino acids: CASVRSVEGYGYTF. The CDR3 DNA sequence: TGTGCCAGCGTAAGATCGGTTGAAGGCTATGGCTACACCTTC.

The chain carries TRBV6-6 and TRBJ2-3; D call uncertain. V gave up 6 bases and J gave up 4 bases, with 8 bases separating them. The CDR3 is made up of 12 amino acids. Germline V gene lookup returns CDR1 MNHNY and CDR2 SVGAGI (reference sequence). CDR3 sequence reads: CASSQLADTQYF. The DNA for the CDR3 is TGTGCCAGCAGCCAGCTTGCAGATACGCAGTATTTT.

This clone was counted a few times. The chain combines TRBV7-2 with TRBJ2-5; 14 bases match TRBD2. CDR3 length: 15 residues. V lost 7 bases to trimming and J lost 5 bases; unmatched junction nucleotides: 6. Germline loops: CDR1 SGHTA, CDR2 FQGNSA. CDR3 nucleotide sequence: TGTGCCAGCACCTCGACTAGCGGGAGGGCCGAGACCCAGTACTTC. It specifies CASTSTSGRAETQYF.

A few counts support this clone. The rearrangement joins TRBV2 to TRBJ2-1, with D unresolved. Per germline, CDR1 SNHLY and CDR2 FYNNEI. V lost 2 bases, J lost 2 bases, and 7 bases lay in between. There are 14 residues in the CDR3. The chain's CDR3 is CASSEMVTYNEQFF. In DNA, the CDR3 is TGTGCCAGCAGTGAAATGGTTACCTACAATGAGCAGTTCTTC.

Only a few counts were recorded for this clone. The J gene is TRBJ2-5, the V gene TRBV6-5, with TRBD2 as a possible D gene (6 bases). Trimming cost V 7 bases and J 4 bases, with 19 bases left between them. The CDR3 is made up of 15 amino acids. Per the germline V gene, CDR1 is MNHEY and CDR2 is SVGAGI. The CDR3 is CASNLGGAVGETQYF. CDR3 nucleotides: TGTGCCAGCAACTTAGGAGGGGCGGTCGGAGAGACCCAGTACTTC.

This clone showed up just a few times. V gene TRBV28 combines with J gene TRBJ1-2; D remains unclear. Deletions cut 6 bases from V and 8 bases from J, with 10 bases between. This CDR3 has 11 amino acids. Germline V lookup: CDR1 MDHEN, CDR2 SYDVKM. CDR3 nucleotide sequence: TGTGCCAGCAGCCGCTATGGGGGCTACACCTTC. Translated, it gives CASSRYGGYTF.

The chain joins TRBV5-4 to TRBJ2-1; 12 bases fit TRBD1. V shed 5 bases, J shed 9 bases, and the junction held 9 bases outside the gene matches. CDR3 length: 15 residues. Germline V gives CDR1 SGHNT, CDR2 YYREEE (reference sequence). CDR3 protein: CASSPGTGGAGEQFF. The CDR3 DNA reads TGTGCCAGCAGTCCCGGGACAGGGGGCGCGGGTGAGCAGTTCTTC. The complete variable domain, with remaining parts taken from reference TRBV5-4 and TRBJ2-1, reads ETGVTQSPTHLIKTRGQQVTLRCSSQSGHNTVSWYQQALGQGPQFIFQYYREEENGRGNFPPRFSGLQFPNYSSELNVNALELDDSALYLCASSPGTGGAGEQFFGPGTRLTVL.

The chain has TRBV7-9 and TRBJ2-1, with D tentatively TRBD1 (5 bases). The length of the CDR3 is 15 residues. V was cut by 2 bases and J by 1 base, with 9 bases left in between. Germline V lookup: CDR1 SEHNR, CDR2 FQNEAQ (reference sequence). DNA for the CDR3: TGTGCCAGCAGCTTACAGGGTAAATCCTACAATGAGCAGTTCTTC. This encodes CASSLQGKSYNEQFF.

A few counts support this clone. The CDR3 is CASSQSKGTGGPGGGYTF. In DNA, the CDR3 is TGCGCCAGCAGTCAATCGAAAGGGACAGGGGGTCCTGGCGGTGGCTACACCTTC. J is TRBJ1-2 and V is TRBV23-1, with 11 bases that match TRBD1. TRBV23-1 is designated an ORF whose function remains uncertain. The V gene end was trimmed by 0 bases and the J gene end by 7 bases; junction bases not matched to a gene: 13. This CDR3 has 18 amino acids.

This clone was seen only a few times. The rearrangement joins TRBV29-1 to TRBJ2-3, with 15 bases identical to TRBD2. The germline CDR1 and CDR2 sequences are SQVTM and ANQGSEA. The V gene end was trimmed by 3 bases and the J gene end by 7 bases; junction bases not matched to a gene: 8. The CDR3 sequence is 16 residues long. The CDR3 loop reads CSVEGLAGGHKNTQYF. The CDR3 nucleotides are TGCAGCGTTGAGGGACTAGCGGGAGGACATAAGAATACGCAGTATTTT.

This chain uses TRBV7-9 with TRBJ2-7; D perhaps matches TRBD1 (6 bases). Per germline, CDR1 SEHNR and CDR2 FQNEAQ (reference sequence). Between the trimmed V and J ends, which lost 0 bases and 3 bases, there was a span of 12 bases. The CDR3 totals 15 residues. CDR3 DNA: TGTGCCAGCAGCTTAGCCGGGACACAGTTCTACGAGCAGTACTTC. Protein sequence: CASSLAGTQFYEQYF.

In its sample, this clone was seen many times. The sample holds other DNA sequences that translate to the same CDR3. The V and J genes are TRBV28 and TRBJ1-1; 7 bases line up with TRBD1. CDR3 length: 15 amino acids. Germline trimming cut 6 bases from V and 1 base from J; bases unmatched to any gene: 8. Germline V CDR1 and CDR2: MDHEN, SYDVKM. The CDR3 loop is CASSRRGGGNTEAFF. As DNA, the CDR3 is TGTGCCAGCAGCCGAAGAGGGGGCGGGAACACTGAAGCTTTCTTT.

The sample holds a few counts of this clone. V usage is TRBV20-1 and J usage is TRBJ2-7; no clear D gene. Germline lookup yields CDR1 DFQATT and CDR2 SNEGSKA (reference sequence). V was cut by 3 bases and J by 6 bases, with 9 bases left in between. CDR3 size: 11 residues. CDR3 sequence reads: CSARTPTEQYF. As DNA, the CDR3 is TGCAGTGCTAGGACCCCGACCGAGCAGTACTTC.

This clone was picked up a small number of times. V is TRBV7-2 and J is TRBJ2-5; D is perhaps TRBD1 (5 bases). The CDR3 has 12 amino acids. CDR1 and CDR2 from the germline V gene are SGHTA and FQGNSA. V lost 8 bases and J 5 bases, leaving 12 bases between the germline ends. CDR3: CASRRGDETQYF. In DNA, the CDR3 is TGTGCCAGCCGTAGGGGTGACGAGACCCAGTACTTC. Full variable domain (outside the CDR3, taken from reference TRBV7-2 and TRBJ2-5): GAGVSQSPSNKVTEKGKDVELRCDPISGHTALYWYRQSLGQGLEFLIYFQGNSAPDKSGLPSDRFSAERTGGSVSTLTIQRTQQEDSAVYLCASRRGDETQYFGPGTRLLVL.

This clone appeared a single time. This rearrangement joins TRBV11-2 to TRBJ1-2; possibly TRBD1 for D (5 bases). CDR1 and CDR2 (germline): SGHAT, FQNNGV. Trimming removed 4 bases from V and 1 base from J, with 13 bases in between. There are 15 residues in the CDR3. This chain's CDR3 is CASSSQGMSNYGYTF. The CDR3 DNA follows: TGTGCCAGCAGCTCTCAGGGTATGAGTAACTATGGCTACACCTTC.